The 30 T cell receptor beta chains in this list originate from one sample, sequenced in a study. The assay was immunoSEQ multiplex PCR, and TCRdb's table has in-frame clones only and misses some. The repertoire holds under 90,000 clones, with around 93% as singletons. The source material was PBMCs. These receptors all stem from a man in his forties with rheumatoid arthritis.

The V and J genes are TRBV6-5 and TRBJ2-5; no clear D. CDR3 length: 15 residues. Trimming took off 5 bases at V and 5 bases at J, with 18 bases between the two ends. The germline CDR1 and CDR2 sequences are MNHEY and SVGAGI. CDR3 region: CASSRDTDGWETQYF. The CDR3 DNA sequence: TGTGCCAGCAGTCGCGACACGGATGGGTGGGAGACCCAGTACTTC.

The chain links TRBV3-1 (or the pseudogene TRBV3-2) to TRBJ2-5; the match to TRBD2 covers 13 bases. J lost 3 bases, V lost 3 bases, and 7 bases had no gene match. Germline V gene data show CDR1 as LGHDT and CDR2 as YNNKEL (reference sequence). CDR3 size: 17 residues. The CDR3 DNA follows: TGTGCCAGCAGCCATGAACCGGGACTAGCGGGGAAAGAGACCCAGTACTTC. Protein: CASSHEPGLAGKETQYF.

The gene calls are TRBV15 and TRBJ1-1, with no clear D. Trimming shortened V by 4 bases and J by 11 bases, and 23 bases separated the two germline ends. The CDR3 has 15 residues. Germline-derived CDR1 and CDR2 are LNHNV and YYDKDF (reference sequence). The CDR3: CATSTFYQAGSGAFF. In DNA form, the CDR3 reads TGTGCCACCAGCACCTTCTATCAGGCGGGATCAGGTGCTTTCTTT.

This chain joins TRBV3-1 (or the pseudogene TRBV3-2) and TRBJ2-1; D ambiguous. Germline-derived CDR1 and CDR2 are LGHDT and YNNKEL (reference sequence). CDR3 length: 14 residues. V was clipped by 1 base and J by 8 bases, with 12 bases between them. CDR3 bases: TGTGCCAGCAGCCAAGGGGCCCTAGGTTATGAGCAGTTCTTC. It specifies CASSQGALGYEQFF.

This rearrangement joins TRBV5-5 to TRBJ1-5; D unclear. Germline V gives CDR1 SGHKS, CDR2 YYEKEE (reference sequence). Trimming shortened V by 4 bases and J by 3 bases, and 14 bases separated the two germline ends. This CDR3 spans 15 amino acids. The CDR3 nucleotides read TGTGCCAGCAGCCCCCTGGACGGGTACAATCAGCCCCAGCATTTT. This sequence encodes CASSPLDGYNQPQHF.

V is TRBV5-6 and J is TRBJ2-3, with a possible D match to TRBD2 (6 bases). Germline-derived CDR1 and CDR2 are SGHDT and YYEEEE. The CDR3 has 16 amino acids. The V end was cut by 4 bases, the J end by 0 bases, with 15 bases between. CDR3 bases: TGTGCCAGCAGCCCGGGGACTTCCAGTAGCACAGATACGCAGTATTTT. Translated: CASSPGTSSSTDTQYF.

The J gene is TRBJ2-5, the V gene TRBV7-9; TRBD1 matches at 8 bases. Germline CDR1 reads SEHNR; CDR2 reads FQNEAQ (reference sequence). The CDR3 extends over 14 amino acids. The J segment lost 2 bases and the V segment lost 5 bases, leaving 4 bases of the junction unmatched. The CDR3 DNA sequence: TGTGCCAGCAGCCTCCGACAGGGGCAAGAGACCCAGTACTTC. This sequence encodes CASSLRQGQETQYF.

The chain recombines TRBV6-5 with TRBJ1-4; D call uncertain. The CDR3 spans 15 residues. The germline CDR1 and CDR2 sequences are MNHEY and SVGAGI. Trimming left V 5 bases short and J 8 bases short, with 18 bases between. The chain's CDR3 is CASSPRPFGGEKLFF. DNA of the CDR3: TGTGCCAGCAGTCCTCGGCCCTTCGGAGGGGAAAAACTGTTTTTT.

Only one count was recorded for this clone. V gene TRBV6-5 combines with J gene TRBJ1-1; 8 nucleotides match TRBD1. The CDR3 has 15 amino acids. Germline CDR1 and CDR2: MNHEY and SVGAGI. Losses at the gene ends were 6 bases for V and 6 bases for J; bases not matched to a gene: 12. CDR3 amino acids: CASRLGGTGSAEAFF. Here the CDR3 DNA reads TGTGCCAGCAGGTTAGGGGGGACAGGCTCTGCTGAAGCTTTCTTT.

The J gene is TRBJ1-2, the V gene TRBV11-2; TRBD1 agrees at 9 bases. Germline V gives CDR1 SGHAT, CDR2 FQNNGV. This CDR3 region has 18 residues. V lost 4 bases and J lost 0; bases outside the gene matches: 12. The CDR3 region is CASSSLTGGEGTNYGYTF. The CDR3 DNA follows: TGTGCCAGCAGCTCGCTCACAGGGGGCGAGGGGACTAACTATGGCTACACCTTC.

This clone was counted a single time. The chain recombines TRBV14 with TRBJ1-2; 8 bases fit TRBD1. Germline V gene sequence: CDR1 SGHDN, CDR2 FVKESK. The CDR3 has 15 amino acids. Trimming at V came to 4 bases and at J to 2 bases, leaving 6 bases not matched to a gene. CDR3 bases: TGTGCCAGCAGCCCTCGACAGGGGAAGAACTATGGCTACACCTTC. This translates into CASSPRQGKNYGYTF.

The CDR3 here is CASSPGTGSETQYF. CDR3 bases: TGTGCCAGCAGCCCCGGGACAGGGAGCGAGACCCAGTACTTC. The chain is built from TRBV7-3 and TRBJ2-5; 9 nucleotides match TRBD1. The CDR3 has 14 amino acids. Germline assignment: CDR1 SGHTA and CDR2 FQGTGA. Trimming removed 5 bases from V and 5 bases from J; junction bases left unmatched: 6.

The V gene is TRBV2, the J gene TRBJ1-1; 8 bases line up with TRBD1. The CDR3 totals 13 residues. The germline CDR1 and CDR2 sequences are SNHLY and FYNNEI. Germline trimming cut 8 bases from V and 1 base from J; bases unmatched to any gene: 3. The CDR3 protein is CASRGQGNTEAFF. The CDR3 nucleotides are TGTGCCAGCCGCGGACAGGGGAACACTGAAGCTTTCTTT.

This chain connects TRBV3-1 (or the pseudogene TRBV3-2) to TRBJ2-7, with TRBD2 matching over 14 bases. The CDR3 sequence is 14 residues long. Trimming at V came to 3 bases and at J to 9 bases, leaving 4 bases not matched to a gene. Germline CDR1 and CDR2: LGHDT and YNNKEL (reference sequence). The CDR3 reads CASSHGTSGSLQYF. Here the CDR3 DNA reads TGTGCCAGCAGCCACGGGACTAGCGGGAGTTTGCAGTACTTC.

This chain links TRBV14 with TRBJ2-1, with D perhaps matching TRBD1 or TRBD2 (5 bases each). V dropped 7 bases and J dropped 2 bases, with 15 bases sitting between them. CDR3 length equals 15 residues. Germline lookup yields CDR1 SGHDN and CDR2 FVKESK. The CDR3 DNA reads as TGTGCCAGCAACCCCTGGGGGAGTGCCTACAATGAGCAGTTCTTC. It specifies CASNPWGSAYNEQFF.

The DNA for the CDR3 is TGTGCCAGCAGCTTAGAACCAGGGTTAGCCGAGCAGTACTTC. It encodes CASSLEPGLAEQYF. This rearrangement joins TRBV11-1 to TRBJ2-7, with a possible D match to TRBD1 (5 bases). This CDR3 comprises 14 residues. Looked up from germline, CDR1 is SGHAT and CDR2 is FQDESV (reference sequence). Trimming pared 1 base from V and 6 bases from J, leaving 13 bases between.

CDR3 in amino acids: CASSPRSGGGTGELFF. CDR3 nucleotide sequence: TGTGCCAGCAGCCCACGGTCGGGGGGGGGCACCGGGGAGCTGTTTTTT. This chain uses TRBV3-1 (or the pseudogene TRBV3-2) with TRBJ2-2, with 8 bases that match TRBD2. Germline V lookup: CDR1 LGHDT, CDR2 YNNKEL (reference sequence). J was trimmed by 4 bases and V by 4 bases; bases with no gene match: 8. The CDR3 covers 16 residues.

This clone occurred once. The V and J genes are TRBV11-3 and TRBJ1-1, with D uncertain. Trimming took off 4 bases at V and 3 bases at J, with 9 bases between the two ends. The CDR3 has 13 amino acids. CDR1 SGHNT and CDR2 YENEEA come from the germline V gene. The CDR3 coding sequence is TGTGCCAGCAGCTCCCGGGCCTACACTGAAGCTTTCTTT. Its protein is CASSSRAYTEAFF.

The chain is built from TRBV10-2 and TRBJ2-1; D unclear. Trimming stripped 0 bases from V and 1 base from J, with 4 bases between. The germline V gene has CDR1 WSHSY and CDR2 SAAADI. The CDR3 sequence is 14 residues long. The CDR3 nucleotides read TGCGCCAGCAGTGAGTCGAGATCCTACAATGAGCAGTTCTTC. Translated, it gives CASSESRSYNEQFF.

The J gene is TRBJ2-7, the V gene TRBV5-1; D assignment may be TRBD1 or TRBD2 (5 bases each). Germline CDR1 and CDR2: SGHRS and YFSETQ. The CDR3 length is 15 residues. V lost 4 bases and J 2 bases, leaving 16 bases between the germline ends. The CDR3 sequence is CASSGGLGSTYEQYF. The CDR3 DNA is TGCGCCAGCAGCGGGGGTCTGGGGTCAACCTACGAGCAGTACTTC. Full variable domain (outside the CDR3, taken from reference TRBV5-1 and TRBJ2-7): KAGVTQTPRYLIKTRGQQVTLSCSPISGHRSVSWYQQTPGQGLQFLFEYFSETQRNKGNFPGRFSGRQFSNSRSEMNVSTLELGDSALYLCASSGGLGSTYEQYFGPGTRLTVT.

The genes are TRBV7-2 and TRBJ2-7; 8 bases are a match to TRBD1. The CDR3 is 16 residues long. CDR1 and CDR2 from the germline V gene are SGHTA and FQGNSA. J gave up 6 bases and V 4 bases, and 14 bases lay outside the gene matches. CDR3 DNA sequence: TGTGCCAGCAGCTCGGCCCCCGGACAGGGTAGGAGCGAGCAGTACTTC. Encoded protein: CASSSAPGQGRSEQYF.

V is TRBV24-1 and J is TRBJ2-3, with TRBD1 as a possible D gene (5 bases). CDR1 is KGHDR and CDR2 is SFDVKD in the germline V gene. This CDR3 has 15 amino acids. V lost 3 bases to trimming and J lost 3 bases, with 12 bases between them. This CDR3 is CATSDPGSRTDTQYF. CDR3 nucleotide sequence: TGTGCCACCAGTGATCCAGGGTCGCGGACAGATACGCAGTATTTT.

This clone was seen just once. The V and J genes are TRBV15 and TRBJ2-2; D unresolved. The CDR3 totals 17 residues. Trimming cost V 0 bases and J 1 base, with 12 bases left between them. Germline V CDR1 and CDR2: LNHNV, YYDKDF (reference sequence). In DNA form, the CDR3 reads TGTGCCACCAGCAGAGATGGGATGAACAGGAACACCGGGGAGCTGTTTTTT. It encodes CATSRDGMNRNTGELFF.

The CDR3 coding sequence is TGCGCCAGCAGGTCTACTAGCGGGGTTTCCTACGAGCAGTACTTC. This sequence encodes CASRSTSGVSYEQYF. J is TRBJ2-7 and V is TRBV4-1, with 10 bases matching TRBD2. There are 15 residues in the CDR3. The V gene end was trimmed by 6 bases and the J gene end by 1 base; junction bases not matched to a gene: 6. CDR1 and CDR2 from the germline V gene are MGHRA and YSYEKL.

The chain employs TRBV9 and TRBJ1-2; D gene ambiguous. In germline, CDR1 is SGDLS, CDR2 YYNGEE. The V and J ends lost 5 bases and 3 bases respectively, with 5 bases between them. The CDR3 runs 11 residues. This CDR3 reads CASRSDYGYTF. The CDR3 nucleotides read TGTGCCAGCAGAAGCGACTATGGCTACACCTTC.

The CDR3 reads CASRDGRGDSYEQYF. CDR3 nucleotide sequence: TGTGCCAGCAGGGACGGCAGGGGGGACTCCTACGAGCAGTACTTC. The J gene is TRBJ2-7, the V gene TRBV7-9; D may be TRBD1 (7 bases). CDR1 is SEHNR, CDR2 FQNEAQ, per germline (reference sequence). The V gene lost 6 bases and the J gene lost 0 bases, with 15 bases spanning the gap. The CDR3 extends over 15 amino acids.

The CDR3 DNA is TGTGCCAGCAGCTTTTTGGTGGCGGGAAAGTACGATGAGCAGTTCTTC. It codes for CASSFLVAGKYDEQFF. This rearrangement joins TRBV7-8 to TRBJ2-1; tentatively, D is TRBD2 (6 bases). The CDR3 runs to 16 residues. V lost 3 bases to trimming and J lost 8 bases, with 20 bases between them. Looked up from germline, CDR1 is SGHVS and CDR2 is FQNEAQ. The entire variable domain, with the rest obtained from reference TRBV7-8 and TRBJ2-1, is as follows: GAGVSQSPRYKVAKRGQDVALRCDPISGHVSLFWYQQALGQGPEFLTYFQNEAQLDKSGLPSDRFFAERPEGSVSTLKIQRTQQEDSAVYLCASSFLVAGKYDEQFFGPGTRLTVL.

The chain recombines TRBV11-2 with TRBJ1-1; TRBD1 might be the D (5 bases). The V gene's germline CDR1 is SGHAT and CDR2 FQNNGV. V was trimmed by 5 bases and J by 3 bases, leaving 13 bases between them. This CDR3 has 14 residues. CDR3 region: CASSQTGGYTEAFF. The CDR3 DNA reads as TGTGCCAGCAGCCAGACCGGGGGGTACACTGAAGCTTTCTTT.

The sample holds one count of this clone. J is TRBJ1-1 and V is TRBV15; 7 nucleotides match TRBD1. The V segment lost 2 bases and the J segment 1 base; nucleotides outside the gene matches: 7. The germline V gene has CDR1 LNHNV and CDR2 YYDKDF (reference sequence). CDR3 size: 16 residues. The CDR3 coding sequence is TGTGCCACCAGCAGATCGAAGGGACAGCCGAACACTGAAGCTTTCTTT. It translates to CATSRSKGQPNTEAFF.

This clone was seen only a few times. The V and J genes are TRBV9 and TRBJ1-4; D gene ambiguous. CDR1 and CDR2 (germline): SGDLS, YYNGEE. The ends were cut back, 0 bases at V and 0 bases at J, with 9 bases in the middle. The CDR3 totals 16 residues. The DNA of the CDR3 is TGTGCCAGCAGCGTAGAATCGGGTGCAACTAATGAAAAACTGTTTTTT. It codes for CASSVESGATNEKLFF.